This TCR beta chain is drawn from a study of T cells expressing NK-cell markers. Study in general: Out of eight donors sequenced, seven tested HCMV-seropositive and the remaining one seronegative.

Overall study results and limits: Dominant NKG2C+ clonotypes were found to form about 1.0-7.5% of CD8+ T cells in over 5 donors.

The CDR3 loop spans 17 amino acids. Germline V CDR1 and CDR2: SGHAT, FQNNGV. Worth noting for this clonotype: Its antigen remains unidentified.

Reanalyzing the 5' RACE reads, TCRdb keeps one entry per CDR3 protein, without DNA. Its table lists 550,000 to 600,000 distinct CDR3 sequences. The TCR was taken from a man aged 18 to 30 in good health. Material: blood T cells: a sorted CD56 or NKG2C T cell subset, CD4+ or CD8+ T cells, or bulk PBMC T cells (not recorded which). The rearrangement links TRBV11-2 to TRBJ2-2; as DNA is missing, the TRBD2 call by TCRdb cannot be tested. The CDR3 loop is CASSSSLGRAGTGELFF. The full variable domain, in which reference TRBV11-2 and TRBJ2-2 provide the parts outside the CDR3, is EAGVAQSPRYKIIEKRQSVAFWCNPISGHATLYWYQQILGQGPKLLIQFQNNGVVDDSQLPKDRFSAERLKGVDSTLKIQPAKLEDSAVYLCASSSSLGRAGTGELFFGEGSRLTVL.